This T cell receptor beta chain originates from a study of blood T cell repertoires in COVID-19. The wider study: T cells, B-cell-depleted T cells, or PBMCs provided the cDNA or gDNA that served as material.

Sequencing used immunoSEQ multiplex PCR; TCRdb keeps in-frame clones, though not all of them. The sample lists about 280,000 clones, roughly nine tenths occurring once. Grouping used clinical history reported by participants in a survey and questionnaire. Two negative PCRs, clearance, or symptom resolution were required of recovered Cohort 3 donors. Trimming removed 2 bases at V and 5 bases at J, with 11 bases between. The CDR3 totals 15 residues. The germline V gene encodes CDR1 SGHKS and CDR2 YYEKEE (reference sequence). This TCR was recovered from a woman aged 55-75 years who had recovered from COVID-19. The chain uses TRBV5-5 and TRBJ1-6, with D perhaps TRBD1 (5 bases). Specimen: PBMCs or T cells enriched from blood (not recorded which). The CDR3 coding sequence is TGTGCCAGCAGCTTCTCCGGACAACATAATTCACCCCTCCACTTT. Its protein is CASSFSGQHNSPLHF.